This T cell receptor (beta chain) originates from a study of T-cell memory formation after mild COVID-19. A single record per CDR3 protein comes from TCRdb applying MiXCR to the 5' RACE reads. The sample consists of roughly 560,000 distinct CDR3 sequences, about a fifth of them appearing once. In germline, CDR1 is SGHRS, CDR2 YFSETQ. CDR3 length: 15 residues. V dropped 0 bases and J dropped 9; count of bases not matched to a gene: 7. The sample comprised PBMCs or a T cell subset sorted from them (not recorded which). The clonotype was recovered from an adult woman who had mild COVID-19 (a few samples of this study predate the infection). Cell type and time point are not known. This sequence joins TRBV5-1 and TRBJ2-1, with 9 bases matching TRBD2. The CDR3 DNA reads TGCGCCAGCAGCTTGGGCGCGGGAGGGCCGGTTGAGCAGTTCTTC. Residues: CASSLGAGGPVEQFF.